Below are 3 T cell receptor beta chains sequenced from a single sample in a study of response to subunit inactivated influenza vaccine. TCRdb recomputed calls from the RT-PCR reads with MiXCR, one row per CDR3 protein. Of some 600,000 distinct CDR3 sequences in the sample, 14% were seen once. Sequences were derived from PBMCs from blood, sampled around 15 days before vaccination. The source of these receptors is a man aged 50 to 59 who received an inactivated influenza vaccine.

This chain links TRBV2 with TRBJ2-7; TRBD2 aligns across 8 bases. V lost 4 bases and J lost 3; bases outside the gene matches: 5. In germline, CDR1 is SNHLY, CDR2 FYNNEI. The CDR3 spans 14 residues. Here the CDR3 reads CASSAQSGGYEQYF. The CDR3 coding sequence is TGTGCCAGCAGTGCACAAAGCGGGGGCTACGAGCAGTACTTC.

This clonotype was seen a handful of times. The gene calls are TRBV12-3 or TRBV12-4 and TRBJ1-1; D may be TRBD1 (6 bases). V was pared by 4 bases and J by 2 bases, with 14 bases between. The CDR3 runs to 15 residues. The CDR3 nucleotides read TGTGCCAGCAGTTCTCACCTGACAGGTAACACTGAAGCTTTCTTT. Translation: CASSSHLTGNTEAFF.

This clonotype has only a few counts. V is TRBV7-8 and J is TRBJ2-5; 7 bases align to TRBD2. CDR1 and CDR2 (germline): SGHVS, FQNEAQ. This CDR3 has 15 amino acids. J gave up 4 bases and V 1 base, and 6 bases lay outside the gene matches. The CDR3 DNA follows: TGTGCCAGCAGCTTAGAGTTGGTAGCGGGAGAGACCCAGTACTTC. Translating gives CASSLELVAGETQYF.